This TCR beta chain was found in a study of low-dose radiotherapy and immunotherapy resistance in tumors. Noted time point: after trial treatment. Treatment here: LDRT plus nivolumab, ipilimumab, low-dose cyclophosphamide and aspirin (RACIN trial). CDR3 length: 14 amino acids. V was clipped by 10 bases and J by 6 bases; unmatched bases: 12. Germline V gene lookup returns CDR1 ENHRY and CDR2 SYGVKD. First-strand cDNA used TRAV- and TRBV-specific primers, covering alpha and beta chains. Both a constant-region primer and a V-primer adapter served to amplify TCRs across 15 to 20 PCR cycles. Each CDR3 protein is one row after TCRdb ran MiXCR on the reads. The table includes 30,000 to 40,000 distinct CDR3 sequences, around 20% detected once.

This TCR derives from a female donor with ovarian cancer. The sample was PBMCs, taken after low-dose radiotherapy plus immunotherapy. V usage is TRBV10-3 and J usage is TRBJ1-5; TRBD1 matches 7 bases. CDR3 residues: CATRTGAQGQPQHF. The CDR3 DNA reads TGTGCCACACGAACAGGGGCGCAAGGTCAGCCCCAGCATTTT.